The T cell receptor beta chain described here comes from a study of blood T cell repertoires in COVID-19. For the study at large: Sites across the United States, Italy and Spain contributed samples from acute and convalescent COVID-19. Nucleic acid was either cDNA or gDNA, and it came from T cells, B-cell-depleted T cells, or PBMCs.

In the original processing: Quantification of nucleated cells was approximated via reference gene primer amplification. Measured with immunoSEQ multiplex PCR; TCRdb has only the in-frame clones, and not every one. V and J calls and clone size come straight from that table; D and trimming were deduced from the DNA. The data hold around 83,000 clones, with around 89% observed a single time. CDR3 length: 17 amino acids. Per germline, CDR1 GTSNPN and CDR2 SVGIG (reference sequence). V lost 2 bases to trimming and J lost 4 bases; unmatched junction nucleotides: 11. The receptor was derived from a man aged 65 to 79 with active or convalescent COVID-19. This sequence joins TRBV30 and TRBJ2-3, with TRBD1 identical over 11 bases. Sequenced material: peripheral blood. The CDR3 is CAWSPGQGASGADTQYF. In nucleotides, the CDR3 is TGTGCCTGGAGTCCTGGACAGGGGGCGTCTGGGGCAGATACGCAGTATTTT.